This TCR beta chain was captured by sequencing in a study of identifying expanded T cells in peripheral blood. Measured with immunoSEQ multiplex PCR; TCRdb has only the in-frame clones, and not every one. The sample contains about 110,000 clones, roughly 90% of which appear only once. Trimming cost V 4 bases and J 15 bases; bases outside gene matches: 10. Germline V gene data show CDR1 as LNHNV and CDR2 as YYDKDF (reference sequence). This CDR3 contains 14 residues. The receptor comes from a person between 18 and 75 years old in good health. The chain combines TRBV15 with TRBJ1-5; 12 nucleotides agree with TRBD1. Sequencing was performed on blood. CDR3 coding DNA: TGTGCCACCAGCACAGGGGGACAGGGGGCATCCCGGCATTTT. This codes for CATSTGGQGASRHF. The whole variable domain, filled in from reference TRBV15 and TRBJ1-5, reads DAMVIQNPRYQVTQFGKPVTLSCSQTLNHNVMYWYQQKSSQAPKLLFHYYDKDFNNEADTPDNFQSRRPNTSFCFLDIRSPGLGDTAMYLCATSTGGQGASRHFGDGTRLSIL.